This passage covers 10 T cell receptor beta chains from one sample sequenced in a study of T cell changes during pregnancy in multiple sclerosis. Only in-frame clones appear in the TCRdb table, and some are missing; sequencing was by immunoSEQ multiplex PCR. This table holds 95,000 to 100,000 clones, more than 90% found once. Sequencing was performed on peripheral blood, taken in the second trimester of pregnancy. The receptors here all came from a female donor with multiple sclerosis, enrolled in a pregnancy study.

V is TRBV7-9 and J is TRBJ2-5; 8 bases line up with TRBD2. The V segment lost 5 bases and the J segment 2 bases; nucleotides outside the gene matches: 10. The germline V gene has CDR1 SEHNR and CDR2 FQNEAQ (reference sequence). The CDR3 covers 16 residues. CDR3 sequence (DNA): TGTGCCAGCAGCCTGCGGGGGGTAGCGCCTCAAGAGACCCAGTACTTC. Translating gives CASSLRGVAPQETQYF.

The V and J genes are TRBV5-1 and TRBJ1-1; tentatively, D is TRBD1 (5 bases). This CDR3 region has 15 residues. Germline V gene lookup returns CDR1 SGHRS and CDR2 YFSETQ. Trimming left V 4 bases short and J 5 bases short, with 18 bases between. The CDR3 spells CASSLLTLRGTEAFF. The CDR3 DNA follows: TGCGCCAGCAGCCTTCTTACACTGCGGGGGACTGAAGCTTTCTTT.

This clone has a single count. V gene TRBV29-1 combines with J gene TRBJ2-6; D is unresolved. Germline lookup yields CDR1 SQVTM and CDR2 ANQGSEA. The CDR3 covers 11 residues. V was clipped by 7 bases and J by 6 bases, with 7 bases between them. This CDR3 reads CSALLANVLTF. The CDR3 region has the DNA TGCAGCGCCCTCTTGGCCAACGTCCTGACTTTC.

The chain has TRBV27 and TRBJ2-2; 9 nucleotides align to TRBD1. This CDR3 is built from 17 residues. Trimming removed 3 bases from V and 3 bases from J; junction bases left unmatched: 8. The germline gives CDR1 MNHEY, CDR2 SMNVEV (reference sequence). CDR3 protein: CASSLAPGTGYTGELFF. CDR3 coding DNA: TGTGCCAGCAGTTTGGCCCCCGGGACAGGGTACACCGGGGAGCTGTTTTTT.

This chain links TRBV5-1 with TRBJ2-1; 11 positions match TRBD2. The junction had 10 bases not matched to a gene; V was cut back by 4 bases and J by 4 bases. The CDR3 is 17 residues long. Germline V gives CDR1 SGHRS, CDR2 YFSETQ. The CDR3 here is CASSITPGTSGYNEQFF. The CDR3 coding sequence is TGCGCCAGCAGCATAACCCCCGGGACTAGCGGTTACAATGAGCAGTTCTTC.

V gene TRBV2 combines with J gene TRBJ2-3, with 7 bases lining up with TRBD2. This CDR3 is 15 amino acids long. Germline CDR1 reads SNHLY; CDR2 reads FYNNEI. The V and J ends lost 6 bases and 0 bases, in that order; junction bases with no gene match: 6. The chain's CDR3 is CASRGLAASTDTQYF. The CDR3 coding sequence is TGTGCCAGCAGGGGTCTAGCGGCTAGCACAGATACGCAGTATTTT.

J is TRBJ1-3 and V is TRBV28, with D perhaps TRBD1 (6 bases). Germline CDR1 MDHEN, CDR2 SYDVKM. V lost 3 bases and J 0 bases, leaving 6 bases between the germline ends. CDR3 length: 14 residues. CDR3 sequence: CASSLGASGNTIYF. CDR3 bases: TGTGCCAGCAGTTTGGGGGCCTCTGGAAACACCATATATTTT.

The chain recombines TRBV19 with TRBJ1-5, with 10 nucleotides matching TRBD1. This CDR3 contains 15 residues. V was pared by 5 bases and J by 1 base, with 2 bases of the junction left unmatched. Germline CDR1 LNHDA, CDR2 SQIVND (reference sequence). CDR3 sequence (DNA): TGTGCCAGTAGTCCGGGACAGGGGAGCAATCAGCCCCAGCATTTT. Translated, it gives CASSPGQGSNQPQHF.

The chain joins TRBV4-1 to TRBJ2-7; possible D gene TRBD1, 6 bases. This CDR3 region has 15 residues. V was cut by 3 bases and J by 1 base, with 13 bases left in between. In germline, CDR1 is MGHRA, CDR2 YSYEKL. The CDR3 spells CASSHLTGSSYEQYF. The CDR3 DNA sequence: TGCGCCAGCAGCCATCTCACAGGGAGTTCCTACGAGCAGTACTTC.

The chain couples TRBV5-1 to TRBJ2-1; TRBD2 might be the D (6 bases). From germline, CDR1 is SGHRS and CDR2 YFSETQ. The V end was cut by 5 bases, the J end by 3 bases, with 12 bases between. The CDR3 loop spans 14 amino acids. The CDR3 here is CASSYLAFYNEQFF. In DNA, the CDR3 is TGCGCCAGCAGTTACCTAGCGTTCTACAATGAGCAGTTCTTC.